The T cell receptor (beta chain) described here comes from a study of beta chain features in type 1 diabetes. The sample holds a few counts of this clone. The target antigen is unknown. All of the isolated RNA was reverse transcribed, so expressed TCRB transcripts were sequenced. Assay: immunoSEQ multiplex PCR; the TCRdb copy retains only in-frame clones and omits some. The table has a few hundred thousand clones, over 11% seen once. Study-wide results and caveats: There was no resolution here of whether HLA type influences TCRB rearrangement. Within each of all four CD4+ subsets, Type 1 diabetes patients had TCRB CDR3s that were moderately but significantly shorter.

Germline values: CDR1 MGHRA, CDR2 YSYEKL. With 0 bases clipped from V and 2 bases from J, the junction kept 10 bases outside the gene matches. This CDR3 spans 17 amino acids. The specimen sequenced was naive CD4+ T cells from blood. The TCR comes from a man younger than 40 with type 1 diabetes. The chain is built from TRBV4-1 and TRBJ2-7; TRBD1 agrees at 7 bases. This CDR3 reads CASSQDSLTTGPYEQYF. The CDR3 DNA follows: TGCGCCAGCAGCCAAGATTCTCTTACGACAGGGCCCTACGAGCAGTACTTC.